This T cell receptor beta chain stems from a study of response to subunit inactivated influenza vaccine (dated by TCRdb to 2017 to 2018). About the investigation overall: The study used deep quantitative T cell receptor repertoire profiling to track responses to a trivalent subunit inactivated influenza vaccine. The investigation overall reported the following: According to the authors, only a limited number of new T cells may be recruited by each seasonal influenza vaccination.

The label giving this sample's time point can be read as: approximately 40 days after influenza vaccine administration. This clonotype was counted a few times. Its specific antigen is unknown. No much larger clonotype is one base removed from it; base qualities were not supplied. Library creation used RT-PCR. The reads were generated on an Illumina HiSeq 2500. TCRdb handled the public reads itself, with Q25 trimming in fastp and clone calling in MiXCR, and kept productive beta chains. Each CDR3 protein appears once, grouped with its most common genes and DNA. This sample has roughly 460,000 distinct CDR3 sequences in its table, and approximately 11% of those were observed once. The ten top clones hold about an eighth of the sample. The origin of this receptor is a man aged 45-65 years who received an inactivated influenza vaccine. Donor details come from another sample of the same person, matched by shared clones. The sequenced sample was PBMCs from blood, obtained more than 35 days after vaccination.

The CDR3: CASRPGLAGGYNEQFF. The DNA reads as follows: TGTGCCAGTAGACCTGGACTAGCGGGGGGGTACAATGAGCAGTTCTTC. The rearrangement combines TRBV19 with TRBJ2-1, with 15 middle bases fitting TRBD2. Trimming removed 6 bases from V and 4 bases from J; the gene matches leave 4 bases unexplained. The CDR3 starts with the cysteine, ends with the phenylalanine, and has 16 residues. Here the CDR3 DNA is all that survives: 48 bases in frame from base 1. From a lookup of the germline V gene (reference sequence), CDR1 and CDR2 are LNHDA and SQIVND.